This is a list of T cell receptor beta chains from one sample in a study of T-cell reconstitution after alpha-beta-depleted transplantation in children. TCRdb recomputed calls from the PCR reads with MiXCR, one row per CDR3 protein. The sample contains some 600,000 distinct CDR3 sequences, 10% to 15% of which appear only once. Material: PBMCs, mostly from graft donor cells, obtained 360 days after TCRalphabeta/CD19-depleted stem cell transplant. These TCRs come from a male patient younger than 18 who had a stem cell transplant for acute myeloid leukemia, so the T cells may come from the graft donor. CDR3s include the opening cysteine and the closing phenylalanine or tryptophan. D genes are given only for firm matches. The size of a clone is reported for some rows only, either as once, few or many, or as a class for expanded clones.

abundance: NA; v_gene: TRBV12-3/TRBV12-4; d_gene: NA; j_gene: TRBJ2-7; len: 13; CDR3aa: CASSTTGTYEQYF; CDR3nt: TGTGCCAGCAGTACGACAGGAACCTACGAGCAGTACTTC
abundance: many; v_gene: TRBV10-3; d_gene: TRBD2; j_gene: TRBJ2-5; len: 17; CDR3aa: CAISEFMLAGNQETQYF; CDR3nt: TGTGCCATCAGTGAATTTATGCTAGCGGGGAACCAAGAGACCCAGTACTTC
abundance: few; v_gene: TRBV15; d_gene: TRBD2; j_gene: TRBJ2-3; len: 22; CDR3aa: CATSRAQMNIWAGGRGPDTQYF; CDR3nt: TGTGCCACCAGCAGAGCTCAGATGAATATTTGGGCCGGCGGGAGGGGTCCAGATACGCAGTATTTT
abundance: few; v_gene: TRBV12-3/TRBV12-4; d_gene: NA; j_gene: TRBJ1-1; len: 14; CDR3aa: CASSYTVKNTEAFF; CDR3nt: TGTGCCAGCAGTTATACGGTTAAGAACACTGAAGCTTTCTTT
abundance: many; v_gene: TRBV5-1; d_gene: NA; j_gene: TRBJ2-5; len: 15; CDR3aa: CASSLRTTVQETQYF; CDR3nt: TGCGCCAGCAGCTTGAGGACAACCGTTCAAGAGACCCAGTACTTC
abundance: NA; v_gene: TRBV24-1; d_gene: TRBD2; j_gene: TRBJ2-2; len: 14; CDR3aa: CATNPRGDTGELFF; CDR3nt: TGTGCCACCAATCCCCGGGGGGACACCGGGGAGCTGTTTTTT
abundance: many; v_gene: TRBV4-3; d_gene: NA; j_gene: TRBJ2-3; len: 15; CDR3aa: CASSPQGGEADTQYF; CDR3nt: TGCGCCAGCAGCCCCCAGGGTGGGGAGGCAGATACGCAGTATTTT
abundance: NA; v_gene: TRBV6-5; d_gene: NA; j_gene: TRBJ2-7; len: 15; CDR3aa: CASSYSGGQGYEQYF; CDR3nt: TGTGCCAGCAGTTACTCCGGTGGGCAGGGCTACGAGCAGTACTTC
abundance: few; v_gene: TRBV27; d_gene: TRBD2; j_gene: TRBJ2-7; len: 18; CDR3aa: CASSFSPRLAGGRYEQYF; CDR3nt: TGTGCCAGCAGTTTCTCGCCGCGACTAGCGGGAGGGCGGTACGAGCAGTACTTC
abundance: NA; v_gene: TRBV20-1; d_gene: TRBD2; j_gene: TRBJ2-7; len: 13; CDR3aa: CSAEGSLAGQQYF; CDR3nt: TGCAGTGCTGAGGGGTCACTAGCGGGTCAGCAGTACTTC
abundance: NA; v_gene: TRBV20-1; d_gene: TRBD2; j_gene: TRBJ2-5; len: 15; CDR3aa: CSASLAGGPAETQYF; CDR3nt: TGCAGTGCTAGCTTAGCGGGAGGGCCCGCAGAGACCCAGTACTTC
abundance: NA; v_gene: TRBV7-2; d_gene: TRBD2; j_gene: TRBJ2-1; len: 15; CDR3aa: CASSLEAGRSNEQFF; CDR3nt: TGTGCCAGCAGCTTAGAAGCGGGACGTAGCAATGAGCAGTTCTTC
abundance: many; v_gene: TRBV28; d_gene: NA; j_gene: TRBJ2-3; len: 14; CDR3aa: CASSLRLEGDTQYF; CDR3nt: TGTGCCAGCAGTTTAAGACTAGAGGGGGATACGCAGTATTTT
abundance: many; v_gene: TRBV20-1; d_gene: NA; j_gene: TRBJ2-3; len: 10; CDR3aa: CSASVDTQYF; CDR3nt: TGCAGTGCCTCCGTCGATACGCAGTATTTT
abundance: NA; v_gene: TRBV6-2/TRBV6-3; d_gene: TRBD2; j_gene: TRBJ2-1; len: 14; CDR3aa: CASRGLASYNEQFF; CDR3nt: TGTGCCAGCAGGGGACTAGCGTCCTACAATGAGCAGTTCTTC
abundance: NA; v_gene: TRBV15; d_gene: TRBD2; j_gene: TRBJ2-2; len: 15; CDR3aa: CATAGTSGETGELFF; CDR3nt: TGTGCCACCGCTGGGACTAGCGGGGAGACCGGGGAGCTGTTTTTT
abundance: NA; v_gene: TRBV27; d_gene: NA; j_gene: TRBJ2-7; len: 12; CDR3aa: CASSSSPNEQYF; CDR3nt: TGTGCCAGCAGTTCCTCCCCAAACGAGCAGTACTTC
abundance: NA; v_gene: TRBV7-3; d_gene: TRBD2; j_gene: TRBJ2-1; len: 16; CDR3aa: CASSPSASGRVNEQFF; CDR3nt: TGTGCCAGCAGCCCCTCGGCTAGCGGGAGGGTCAATGAGCAGTTCTTC
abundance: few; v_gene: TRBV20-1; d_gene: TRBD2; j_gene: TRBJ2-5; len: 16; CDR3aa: CSARDIAGGAIWTQYF; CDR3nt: TGCAGTGCTAGAGATATAGCGGGTGGGGCAATATGGACCCAGTACTTC
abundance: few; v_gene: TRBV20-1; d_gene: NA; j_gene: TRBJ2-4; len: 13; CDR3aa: CSASRQGKNIQYF; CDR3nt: TGCAGTGCTAGCCGGCAGGGCAAAAACATTCAGTACTTC
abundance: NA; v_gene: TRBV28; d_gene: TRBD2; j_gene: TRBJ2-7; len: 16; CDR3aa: CASRGGLAGVYDEQYF; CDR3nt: TGTGCCAGCAGAGGGGGACTAGCGGGAGTCTACGACGAGCAGTACTTC
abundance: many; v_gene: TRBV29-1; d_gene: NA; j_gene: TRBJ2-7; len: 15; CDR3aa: CSVAAGGPGTYEQYF; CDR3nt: TGCAGCGTTGCTGCGGGTGGACCGGGGACGTACGAGCAGTACTTC
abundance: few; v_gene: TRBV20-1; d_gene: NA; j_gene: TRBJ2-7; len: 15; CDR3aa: CSANPGGRLTYEQYF; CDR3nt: TGCAGTGCTAACCCGGGGGGCCGACTTACCTACGAGCAGTACTTC
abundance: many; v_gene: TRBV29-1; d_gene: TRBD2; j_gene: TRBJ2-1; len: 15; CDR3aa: CSVEIRGLATNEQFF; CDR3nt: TGCAGCGTTGAAATTAGGGGACTAGCGACCAATGAGCAGTTCTTC
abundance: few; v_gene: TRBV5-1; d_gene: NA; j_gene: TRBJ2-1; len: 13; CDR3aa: CASSLEARSEQFF; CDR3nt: TGCGCCAGCAGCTTGGAGGCGAGGAGTGAGCAGTTCTTC
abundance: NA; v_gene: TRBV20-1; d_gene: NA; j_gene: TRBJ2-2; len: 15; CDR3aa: CSAREVARHFWELFF; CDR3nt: TGCAGTGCTAGAGAGGTAGCCCGGCATTTCTGGGAGCTGTTTTTT
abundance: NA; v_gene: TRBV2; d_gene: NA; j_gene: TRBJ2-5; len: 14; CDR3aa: CASSEARSQETQYF; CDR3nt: TGTGCCAGCAGTGAAGCCCGCTCCCAAGAGACCCAGTACTTC
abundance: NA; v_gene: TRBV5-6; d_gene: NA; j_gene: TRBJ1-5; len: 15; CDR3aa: CASSFRTYSNQPQHF; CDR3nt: TGTGCCAGCAGCTTCCGGACCTATAGCAATCAGCCCCAGCATTTT
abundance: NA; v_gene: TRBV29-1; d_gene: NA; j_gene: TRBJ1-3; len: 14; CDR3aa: CSVERIDGGNTIYF; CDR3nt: TGCAGCGTTGAAAGGATCGACGGAGGAAACACCATATATTTT
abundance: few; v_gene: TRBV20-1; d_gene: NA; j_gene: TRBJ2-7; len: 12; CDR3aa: CSGQRTYYEQYF; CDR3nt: TGCAGTGGACAAAGGACGTACTACGAGCAGTACTTC
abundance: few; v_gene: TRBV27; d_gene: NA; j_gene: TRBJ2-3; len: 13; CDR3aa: CASSTPRTDTQYF; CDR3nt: TGTGCCAGCAGCACGCCGCGCACAGATACGCAGTATTTT
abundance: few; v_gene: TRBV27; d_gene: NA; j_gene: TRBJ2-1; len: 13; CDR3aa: CASSLSGPNEQFF; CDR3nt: TGTGCCAGCAGTTTATCTGGACCCAATGAGCAGTTCTTC
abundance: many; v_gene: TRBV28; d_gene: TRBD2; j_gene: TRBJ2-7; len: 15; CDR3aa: CASSPLASGASEQYF; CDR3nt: TGTGCCAGCAGTCCCCTAGCTAGCGGGGCCAGCGAGCAGTACTTC
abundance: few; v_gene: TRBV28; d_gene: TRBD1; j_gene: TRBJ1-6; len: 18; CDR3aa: CASSPWTGESSYNSPLHF; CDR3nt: TGTGCCAGCAGTCCCTGGACAGGGGAAAGCTCCTATAATTCACCCCTCCACTTT
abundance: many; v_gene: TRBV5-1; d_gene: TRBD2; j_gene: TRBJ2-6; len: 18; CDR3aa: CASSFVAGGPGGANVLTF; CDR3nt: TGCGCCAGCAGCTTCGTAGCGGGAGGGCCTGGAGGGGCCAACGTCCTGACTTTC
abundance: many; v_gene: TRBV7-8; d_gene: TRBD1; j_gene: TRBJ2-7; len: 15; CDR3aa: CASSLWTGDIDEQYF; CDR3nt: TGTGCCAGCAGCTTGTGGACAGGGGACATCGACGAGCAGTACTTC
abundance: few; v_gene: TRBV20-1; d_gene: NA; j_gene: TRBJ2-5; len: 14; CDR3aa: CSAEEQGVRETQYF; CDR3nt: TGCAGTGCTGAGGAACAGGGAGTTAGGGAGACCCAGTACTTC
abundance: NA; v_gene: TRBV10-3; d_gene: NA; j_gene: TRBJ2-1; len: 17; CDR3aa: CAISEARPKFPYNEQFF; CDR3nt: TGTGCCATCAGTGAGGCGAGACCAAAATTTCCTTACAATGAGCAGTTCTTC
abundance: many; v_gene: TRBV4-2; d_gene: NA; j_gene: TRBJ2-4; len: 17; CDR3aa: CASSQAQQGKAKNIQYF; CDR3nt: TGTGCCAGCAGCCAAGCCCAACAGGGAAAGGCCAAAAACATTCAGTACTTC
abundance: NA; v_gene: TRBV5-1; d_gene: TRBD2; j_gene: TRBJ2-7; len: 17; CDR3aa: CASSLGLAGLVPYEQYF; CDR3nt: TGCGCCAGCAGCTTGGGACTAGCGGGCTTAGTACCCTACGAGCAGTACTTC
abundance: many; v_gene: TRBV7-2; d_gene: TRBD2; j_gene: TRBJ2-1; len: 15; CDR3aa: CASSPWGLAVSEQFF; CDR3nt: TGTGCCAGCAGCCCGTGGGGACTAGCGGTCAGTGAGCAGTTCTTC
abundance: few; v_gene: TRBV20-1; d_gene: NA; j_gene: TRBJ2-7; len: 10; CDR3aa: CSAREWEQYF; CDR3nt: TGCAGTGCTAGAGAATGGGAGCAGTACTTC
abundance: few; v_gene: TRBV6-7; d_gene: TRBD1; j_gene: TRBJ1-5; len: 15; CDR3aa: CASSLGTGLYQPQHF; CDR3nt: TGTGCCAGCAGTTTGGGGACAGGGTTATACCAGCCCCAGCATTTT
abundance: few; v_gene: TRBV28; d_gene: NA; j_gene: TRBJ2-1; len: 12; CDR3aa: CASGSSKNEQFF; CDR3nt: TGTGCCAGCGGATCCTCGAAGAATGAGCAGTTCTTC
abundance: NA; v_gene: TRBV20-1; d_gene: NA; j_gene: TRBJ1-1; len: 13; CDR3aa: CSASKHVNTEAFF; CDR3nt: TGCAGTGCTAGTAAACACGTGAACACTGAAGCTTTCTTT
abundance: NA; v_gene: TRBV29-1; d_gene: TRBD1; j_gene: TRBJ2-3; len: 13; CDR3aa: CSVGTGVGDTQYF; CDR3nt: TGCAGCGTTGGGACAGGGGTGGGAGATACGCAGTATTTT
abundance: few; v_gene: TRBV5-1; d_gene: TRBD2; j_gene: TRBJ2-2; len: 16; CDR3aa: CASSKGLADKPGELFF; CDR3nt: TGCGCCAGCAGCAAGGGACTAGCGGACAAACCCGGGGAGCTGTTTTTT
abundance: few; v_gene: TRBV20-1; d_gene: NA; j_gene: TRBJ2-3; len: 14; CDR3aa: CSASDRGSGDTQYF; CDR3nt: TGCAGTGCTAGTGACCGGGGATCAGGAGATACGCAGTATTTT
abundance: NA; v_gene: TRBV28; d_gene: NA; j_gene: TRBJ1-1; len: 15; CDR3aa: CASRPRQFMNTEAFF; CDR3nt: TGTGCCAGCAGACCCAGACAGTTCATGAACACTGAAGCTTTCTTT
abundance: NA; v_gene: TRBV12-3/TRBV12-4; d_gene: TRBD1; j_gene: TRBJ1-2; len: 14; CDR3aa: CASSLALGQGGYTF; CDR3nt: TGTGCCAGCAGTTTAGCGTTGGGACAGGGAGGCTACACCTTC
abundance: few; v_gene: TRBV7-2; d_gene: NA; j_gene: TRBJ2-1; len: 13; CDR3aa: CASSLARLTEQFF; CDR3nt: TGTGCCAGCAGCTTAGCACGGCTTACTGAGCAGTTCTTC
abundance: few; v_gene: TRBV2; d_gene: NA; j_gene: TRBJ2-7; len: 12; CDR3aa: CASHLLPYEQYF; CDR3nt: TGTGCCAGCCACTTACTCCCCTACGAGCAGTACTTC
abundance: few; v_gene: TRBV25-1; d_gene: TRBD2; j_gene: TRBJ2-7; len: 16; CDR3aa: CASSLTSSGGTYEQYF; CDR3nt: TGTGCCAGCAGTCTAACCTCTAGCGGGGGAACCTACGAGCAGTACTTC
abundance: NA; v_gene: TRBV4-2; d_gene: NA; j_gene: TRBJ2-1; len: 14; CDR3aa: CASSPSASYNEQFF; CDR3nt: TGTGCCAGCAGCCCGTCCGCGAGTTACAATGAGCAGTTCTTC
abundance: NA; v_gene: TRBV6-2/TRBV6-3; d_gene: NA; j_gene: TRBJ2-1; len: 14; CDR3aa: CASRIKGSYNEQFF; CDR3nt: TGTGCCAGCAGGATAAAGGGCTCCTACAATGAGCAGTTCTTC
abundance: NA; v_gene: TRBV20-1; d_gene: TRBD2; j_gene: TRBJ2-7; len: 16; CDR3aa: CSAPNPGTSGMGEQYF; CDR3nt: TGCAGTGCTCCGAATCCCGGGACTAGCGGGATGGGGGAGCAGTACTTC
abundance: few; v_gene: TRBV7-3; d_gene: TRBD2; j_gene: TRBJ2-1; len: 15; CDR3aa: CASSYHSGRMNEQFF; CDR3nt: TGTGCCAGCAGCTATCATAGCGGGAGGATGAATGAGCAGTTCTTC
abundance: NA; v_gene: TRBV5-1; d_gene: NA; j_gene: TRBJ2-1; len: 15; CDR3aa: CASSLEGGFYNEQFF; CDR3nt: TGCGCCAGCAGCTTGGAAGGCGGGTTCTACAATGAGCAGTTCTTC
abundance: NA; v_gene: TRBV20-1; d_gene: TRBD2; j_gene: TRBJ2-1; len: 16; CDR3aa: CSAQGGLAGVLNEQFF; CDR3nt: TGCAGTGCCCAGGGGGGACTAGCGGGAGTTCTCAATGAGCAGTTCTTC